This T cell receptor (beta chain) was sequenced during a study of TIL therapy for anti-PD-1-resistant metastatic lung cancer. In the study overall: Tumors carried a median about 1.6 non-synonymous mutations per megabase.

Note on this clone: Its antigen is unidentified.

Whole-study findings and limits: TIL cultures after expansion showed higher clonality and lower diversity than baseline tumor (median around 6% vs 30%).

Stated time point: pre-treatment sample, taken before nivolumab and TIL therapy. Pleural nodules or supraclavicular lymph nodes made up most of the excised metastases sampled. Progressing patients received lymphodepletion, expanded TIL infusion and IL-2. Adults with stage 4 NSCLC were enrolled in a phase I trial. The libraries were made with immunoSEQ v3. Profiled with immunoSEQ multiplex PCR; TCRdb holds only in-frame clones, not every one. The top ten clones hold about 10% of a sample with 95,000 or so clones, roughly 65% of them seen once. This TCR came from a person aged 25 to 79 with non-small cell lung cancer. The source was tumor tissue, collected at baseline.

The CDR3 loop is CASSFLDRANEQFF. CDR3 in DNA: TGTGCCAGCAGTTTCCTGGACAGGGCCAATGAGCAGTTCTTC. The chain employs TRBV6-2 or TRBV6-3 and TRBJ2-1; 8 bases fit TRBD1. After removal of 4 bases from V and 6 bases from J, the junction contained 5 bases not matched to a gene. Germline V gives CDR1 MNHEY, CDR2 SVGEGT. The CDR3 has 14 amino acids.